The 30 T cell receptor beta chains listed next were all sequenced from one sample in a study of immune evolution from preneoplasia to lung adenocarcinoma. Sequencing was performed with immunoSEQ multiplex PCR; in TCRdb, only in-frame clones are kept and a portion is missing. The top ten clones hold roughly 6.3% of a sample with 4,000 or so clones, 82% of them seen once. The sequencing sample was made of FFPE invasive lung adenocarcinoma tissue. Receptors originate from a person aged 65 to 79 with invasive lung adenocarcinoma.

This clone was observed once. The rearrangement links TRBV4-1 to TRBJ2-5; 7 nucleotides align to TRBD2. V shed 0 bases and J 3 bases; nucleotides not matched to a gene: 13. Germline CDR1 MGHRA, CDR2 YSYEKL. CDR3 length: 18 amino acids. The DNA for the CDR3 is TGCGCCAGCAGCCAAGAGGGAAGAGGGAGGGCCAGAAAAGAGACCCAGTACTTC. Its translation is CASSQEGRGRARKETQYF.

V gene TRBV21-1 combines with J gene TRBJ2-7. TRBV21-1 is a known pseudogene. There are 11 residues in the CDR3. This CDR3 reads CASSKFGEQYF. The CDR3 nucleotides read TGTGCCAGCAGCAAATTTGGAGAGCAGTACTTC.

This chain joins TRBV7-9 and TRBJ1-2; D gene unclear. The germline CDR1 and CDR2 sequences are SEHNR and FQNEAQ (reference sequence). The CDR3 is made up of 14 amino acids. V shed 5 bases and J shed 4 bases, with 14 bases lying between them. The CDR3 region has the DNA TGTGCCAGCAGCCTACAAGGGATGGGCTATGGCTACACCTTC. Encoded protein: CASSLQGMGYGYTF.

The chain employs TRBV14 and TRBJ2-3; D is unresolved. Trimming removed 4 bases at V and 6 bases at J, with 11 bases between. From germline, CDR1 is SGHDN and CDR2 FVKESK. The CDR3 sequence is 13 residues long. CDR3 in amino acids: CASSRTERDTQYF. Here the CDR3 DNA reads TGTGCCAGCAGCCGTACCGAAAGGGATACGCAGTATTTT.

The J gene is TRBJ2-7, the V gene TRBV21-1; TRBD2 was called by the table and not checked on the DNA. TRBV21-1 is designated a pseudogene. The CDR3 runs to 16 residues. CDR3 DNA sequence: TGTGCCAGCAGCAAAGCTTGGCCTAGCGGGAAGCACGAGCAGTACTTC. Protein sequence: CASSKAWPSGKHEQYF.

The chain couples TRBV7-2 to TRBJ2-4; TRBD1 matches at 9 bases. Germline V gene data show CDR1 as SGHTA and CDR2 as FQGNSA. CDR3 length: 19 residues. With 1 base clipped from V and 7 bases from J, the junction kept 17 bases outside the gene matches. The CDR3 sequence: CASSLGGTGLLPRRNIQYF. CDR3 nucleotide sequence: TGTGCCAGCAGCTTAGGAGGGACAGGGCTTCTCCCTAGGAGGAACATTCAGTACTTC.

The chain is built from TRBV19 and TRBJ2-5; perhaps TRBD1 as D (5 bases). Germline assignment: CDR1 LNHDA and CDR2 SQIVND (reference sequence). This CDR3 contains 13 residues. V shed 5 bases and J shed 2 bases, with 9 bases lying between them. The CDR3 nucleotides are TGTGCCAGTAGTTGGGGCAGGCAAGAGACCCAGTACTTC. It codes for CASSWGRQETQYF.

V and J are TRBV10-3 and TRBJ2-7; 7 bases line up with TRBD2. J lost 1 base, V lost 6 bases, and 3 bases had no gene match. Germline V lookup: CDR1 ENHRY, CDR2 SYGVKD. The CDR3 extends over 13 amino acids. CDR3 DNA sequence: TGTGCCATCAGAAGCGGGGCTTCCTACGAGCAGTACTTC. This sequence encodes CAIRSGASYEQYF.

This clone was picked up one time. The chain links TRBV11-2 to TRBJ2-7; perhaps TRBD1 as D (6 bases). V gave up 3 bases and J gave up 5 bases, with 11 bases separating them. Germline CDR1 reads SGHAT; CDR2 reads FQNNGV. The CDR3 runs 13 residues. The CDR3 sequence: CASSLIGQNEQYF. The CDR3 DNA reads TGTGCCAGCAGCTTGATTGGACAGAACGAGCAGTACTTC.

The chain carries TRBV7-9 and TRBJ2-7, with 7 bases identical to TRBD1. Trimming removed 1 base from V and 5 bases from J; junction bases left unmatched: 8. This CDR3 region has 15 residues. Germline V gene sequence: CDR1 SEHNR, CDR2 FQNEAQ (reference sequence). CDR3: CASSLVATGNHEQYF. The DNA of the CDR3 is TGTGCCAGCAGCTTAGTGGCGACAGGGAACCACGAGCAGTACTTC.

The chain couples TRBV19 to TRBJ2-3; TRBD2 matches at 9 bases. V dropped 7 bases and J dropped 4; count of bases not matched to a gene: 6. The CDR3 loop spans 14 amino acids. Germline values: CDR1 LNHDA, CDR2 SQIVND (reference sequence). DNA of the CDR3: TGTGCCAGTAACGCGGGAGGGCCCTCAGATACGCAGTATTTT. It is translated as CASNAGGPSDTQYF. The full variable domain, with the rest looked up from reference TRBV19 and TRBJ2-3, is DGGITQSPKYLFRKEGQNVTLSCEQNLNHDAMYWYRQDPGQGLRLIYYSQIVNDFQKGDIAEGYSVSREKKESFPLTVTSAQKNPTAFYLCASNAGGPSDTQYFGPGTRLTVL.

Here the CDR3 DNA reads TGTGCCAGCAGCCCGGGACTAGCGGGAGAGCCCTATAAGTATTTT. Amino acids: CASSPGLAGEPYKYF. The chain is built from TRBV5-4 and TRBJ2-3, with 14 bases matching TRBD2. This CDR3 region has 15 residues. J gave up 13 bases and V 4 bases, and 11 bases lay outside the gene matches. Germline V gene sequence: CDR1 SGHNT, CDR2 YYREEE (reference sequence).

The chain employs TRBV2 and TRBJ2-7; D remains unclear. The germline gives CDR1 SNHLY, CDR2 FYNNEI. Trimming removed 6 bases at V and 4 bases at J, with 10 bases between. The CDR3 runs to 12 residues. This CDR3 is CASSPGEYEQYF. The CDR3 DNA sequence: TGTGCCAGCAGCCCTGGGGAATACGAGCAGTACTTC.

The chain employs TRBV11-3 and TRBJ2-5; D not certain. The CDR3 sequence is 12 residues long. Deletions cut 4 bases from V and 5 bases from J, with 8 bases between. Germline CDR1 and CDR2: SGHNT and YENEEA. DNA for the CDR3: TGTGCCAGCAGCTCACTGGTCGAGACCCAGTACTTC. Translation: CASSSLVETQYF.

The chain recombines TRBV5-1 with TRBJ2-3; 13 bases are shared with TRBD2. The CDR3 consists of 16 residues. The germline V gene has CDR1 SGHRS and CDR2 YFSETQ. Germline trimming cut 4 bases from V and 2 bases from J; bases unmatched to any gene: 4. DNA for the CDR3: TGCGCCAGCAGCGGGGGACTAGCGGGATTCACAGATACGCAGTATTTT. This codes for CASSGGLAGFTDTQYF.

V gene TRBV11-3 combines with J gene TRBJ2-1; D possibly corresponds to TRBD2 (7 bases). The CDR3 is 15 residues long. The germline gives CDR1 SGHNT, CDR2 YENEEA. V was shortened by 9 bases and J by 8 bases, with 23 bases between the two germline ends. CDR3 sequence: CASAPDSRGGHEQFF. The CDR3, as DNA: TGTGCCAGTGCCCCCGATTCCAGGGGAGGGCATGAGCAGTTCTTC.

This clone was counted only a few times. CDR3 nucleotides: TGCGCCAGCAGTGAGAGGTTTGGAGTCGCCGAGCAGTTCTTC. This translates into CASSERFGVAEQFF. The rearrangement uses TRBV10-2 and TRBJ2-1, with no clear D. The germline V gene encodes CDR1 WSHSY and CDR2 SAAADI. Trimming removed 2 bases at V and 10 bases at J, with 15 bases between. The CDR3 runs 14 residues.

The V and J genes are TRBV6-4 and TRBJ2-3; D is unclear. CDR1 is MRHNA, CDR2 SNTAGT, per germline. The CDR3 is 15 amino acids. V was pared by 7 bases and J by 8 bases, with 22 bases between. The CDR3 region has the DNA TGTGCCAGCACCTCCATCCCCGGGCTCATGAGTACGCAGTATTTT. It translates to CASTSIPGLMSTQYF.

The CDR3: CASSLVAGRSSETQYF. CDR3 nucleotides: TGTGCCAGCAGCTTAGTCGCAGGGCGCAGTTCCGAGACCCAGTACTTC. J is TRBJ2-5 and V is TRBV7-9; D perhaps matches TRBD1 (5 bases). V was clipped by 1 base and J by 5 bases, with 17 bases between them. The germline gives CDR1 SEHNR, CDR2 FQNEAQ (reference sequence). The CDR3 loop spans 16 amino acids.

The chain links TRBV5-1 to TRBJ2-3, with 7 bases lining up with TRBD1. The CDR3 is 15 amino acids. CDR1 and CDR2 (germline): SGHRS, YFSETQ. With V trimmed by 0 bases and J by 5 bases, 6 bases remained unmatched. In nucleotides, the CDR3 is TGCGCCAGCAGCTTGGATCCAGGGGGTCAAGATACGCAGTATTTT. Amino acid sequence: CASSLDPGGQDTQYF. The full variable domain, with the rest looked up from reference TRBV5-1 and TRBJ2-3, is KAGVTQTPRYLIKTRGQQVTLSCSPISGHRSVSWYQQTPGQGLQFLFEYFSETQRNKGNFPGRFSGRQFSNSRSEMNVSTLELGDSALYLCASSLDPGGQDTQYFGPGTRLTVL.

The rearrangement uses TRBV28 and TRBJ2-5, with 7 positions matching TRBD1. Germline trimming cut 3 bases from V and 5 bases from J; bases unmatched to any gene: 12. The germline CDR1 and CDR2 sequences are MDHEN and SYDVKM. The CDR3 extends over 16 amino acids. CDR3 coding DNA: TGTGCCAGCAGTTTCCCTCGGAGAGGGGGCCGGGAGACCCAGTACTTC. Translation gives CASSFPRRGGRETQYF.

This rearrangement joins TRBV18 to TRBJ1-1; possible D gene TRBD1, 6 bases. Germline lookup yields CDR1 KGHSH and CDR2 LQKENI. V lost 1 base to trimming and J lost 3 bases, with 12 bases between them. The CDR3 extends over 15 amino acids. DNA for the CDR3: TGTGCCAGCTCACCACAGATGGAGGGGGACACTGAAGCTTTCTTT. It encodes CASSPQMEGDTEAFF.

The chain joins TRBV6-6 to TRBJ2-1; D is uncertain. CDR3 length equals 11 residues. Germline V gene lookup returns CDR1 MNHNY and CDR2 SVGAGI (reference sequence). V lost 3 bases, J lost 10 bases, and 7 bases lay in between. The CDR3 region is CASSYLDEQFF. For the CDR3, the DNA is TGTGCCAGCAGTTATCTAGACGAGCAGTTCTTC.

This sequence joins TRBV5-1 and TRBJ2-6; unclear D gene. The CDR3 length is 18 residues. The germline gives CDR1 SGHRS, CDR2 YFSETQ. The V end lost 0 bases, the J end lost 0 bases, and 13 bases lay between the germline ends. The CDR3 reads CASSLAPLKSSGANVLTF. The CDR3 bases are TGCGCCAGCAGCTTGGCGCCGTTAAAGAGCTCTGGGGCCAACGTCCTGACTTTC.

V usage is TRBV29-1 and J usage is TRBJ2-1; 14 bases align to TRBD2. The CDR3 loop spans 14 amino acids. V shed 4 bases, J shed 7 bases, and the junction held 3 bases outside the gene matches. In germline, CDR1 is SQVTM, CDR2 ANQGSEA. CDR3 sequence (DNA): TGCAGCGTTGCCGGACTAGCGGGAGGAAATGAGCAGTTCTTC. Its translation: CSVAGLAGGNEQFF.

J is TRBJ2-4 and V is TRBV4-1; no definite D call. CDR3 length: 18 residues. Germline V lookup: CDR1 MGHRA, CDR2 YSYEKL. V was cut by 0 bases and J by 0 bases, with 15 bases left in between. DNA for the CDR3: TGCGCCAGCAGCCAAGATTCCTCGCAGCTACTAGCCAAAAACATTCAGTACTTC. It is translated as CASSQDSSQLLAKNIQYF.

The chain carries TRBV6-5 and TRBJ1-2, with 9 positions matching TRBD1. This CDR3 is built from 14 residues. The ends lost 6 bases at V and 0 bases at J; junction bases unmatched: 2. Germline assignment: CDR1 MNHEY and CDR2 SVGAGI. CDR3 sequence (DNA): TGTGCCAGCAGCCGACAGGGGGCTAACTATGGCTACACCTTC. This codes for CASSRQGANYGYTF.

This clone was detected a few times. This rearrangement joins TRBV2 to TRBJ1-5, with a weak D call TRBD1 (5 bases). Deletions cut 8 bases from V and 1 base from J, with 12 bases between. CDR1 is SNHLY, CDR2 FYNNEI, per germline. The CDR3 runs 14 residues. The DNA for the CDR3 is TGTGCCAGCTCCGTCAGGGTAAGCAATCAGCCCCAGCATTTT. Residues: CASSVRVSNQPQHF.

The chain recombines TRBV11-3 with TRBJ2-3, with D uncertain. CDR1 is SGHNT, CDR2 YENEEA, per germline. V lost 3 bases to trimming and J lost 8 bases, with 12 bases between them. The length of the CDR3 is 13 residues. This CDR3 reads CASSLELESTQYF. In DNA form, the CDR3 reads TGTGCCAGCAGCTTGGAACTGGAGAGTACGCAGTATTTT.

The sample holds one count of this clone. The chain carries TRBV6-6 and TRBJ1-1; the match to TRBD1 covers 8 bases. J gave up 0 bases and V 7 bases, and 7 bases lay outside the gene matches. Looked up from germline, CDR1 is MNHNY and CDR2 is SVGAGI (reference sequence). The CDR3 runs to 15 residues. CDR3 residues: CASTPGQAMNTEAFF. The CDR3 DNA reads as TGTGCCAGCACCCCGGGACAGGCTATGAACACTGAAGCTTTCTTT.